These 3 T cell receptor beta chains were all obtained from the same sample, sequenced in a study of beta chain features in type 1 diabetes. The entirety of the isolated RNA underwent reverse transcription, so expressed TCRB transcripts were sequenced. Some clones are missing from TCRdb's copy, which holds only in-frame ones; the method was immunoSEQ multiplex PCR. The data show under 250,000 clones, 14% seen once. Material: naive CD4+ T cells from blood. Every receptor here comes from a woman between 40 and 50 years old in good health.

For the CDR3, the DNA is TGTGCCAGCAGTTCCGGGGGACCCAGCTCCTACGAGCAGTACTTC. Translation: CASSSGGPSSYEQYF. The rearrangement uses TRBV6-5 and TRBJ2-7; a weak D match, TRBD2 (6 bases). V lost 4 bases and J lost 0, with 13 bases in between. Germline CDR1 and CDR2: MNHEY and SVGAGI. The CDR3 length is 15 residues.

This sequence joins TRBV19 and TRBJ2-5; TRBD2 agrees at 7 bases. The J segment lost 2 bases and the V segment lost 6 bases, leaving 3 bases of the junction unmatched. The CDR3 loop spans 13 amino acids. The V gene's germline CDR1 is LNHDA and CDR2 SQIVND (reference sequence). CDR3 sequence reads: CASRREQQETQYF. In nucleotides, the CDR3 is TGTGCCAGTAGGCGGGAGCAACAAGAGACCCAGTACTTC.

The sample holds many counts of this clone. The rearrangement uses TRBV29-1 and TRBJ2-1; D remains ambiguous. The V gene lost 7 bases and the J gene lost 8 bases, with 3 bases spanning the gap. Germline lookup yields CDR1 SQVTM and CDR2 ANQGSEA. The CDR3 covers 8 residues. The CDR3 loop is CSADEQFF. The DNA for the CDR3 is TGCAGCGCCGATGAGCAGTTCTTC.